This TCR beta chain was sequenced for a study of T cells after yellow fever vaccination. Looked up from germline, CDR1 is SGHAT and CDR2 is FQNNGV. The CDR3 sequence is 17 residues long. The V segment lost 2 bases and the J segment 5 bases; nucleotides outside the gene matches: 7. TCRdb re-derived calls from the 5' RACE reads in MiXCR, one entry per CDR3 protein. The table includes about 260,000 distinct CDR3 sequences, 10% to 15% detected once. The TCR was taken from a man between 25 and 39 years old who received the YFV17D yellow fever vaccine. The chain recombines TRBV11-2 with TRBJ2-5; 14 bases agree with TRBD2. Sequenced material: CD4+ T cells sorted from PBMCs, taken 45 days after the yellow fever booster vaccination. CDR3 in DNA: TGTGCCAGCAGCTTACGTCGGGGGACTAGCGGGAGCGAGACCCAGTACTTC. It yields the protein CASSLRRGTSGSETQYF.